Listed below are T cell receptor beta chains from one sample, sequenced in a study of blood T cell repertoires in COVID-19. Here immunoSEQ multiplex PCR was the method, and the copy in TCRdb shows in-frame clones only, minus some. The data contain just under 95,000 clones, about four fifths of them singletons. Material for sequencing was peripheral blood. Source of these receptors: a human donor in a cohort sampled during active COVID-19. CDR3s leave out the opening cysteine and the closing phenylalanine or tryptophan. Fields, in order: J gene, V gene, CDR3 protein.

j_call: TRBJ2-2
v_call: TRBV27
cdr3_aa: ASSFQGAVSTGELF

j_call: TRBJ1-5
v_call: TRBV18
cdr3_aa: ASSPLAGRYQPQH

j_call: TRBJ2-1
v_call: TRBV28
cdr3_aa: ASSDPGIPRF

j_call: TRBJ2-7
v_call: TRBV6-5
cdr3_aa: ASSYGQPYEQY

j_call: TRBJ2-7
v_call: TRBV2
cdr3_aa: AIEREGYEQY

j_call: TRBJ1-2
v_call: TRBV2
cdr3_aa: ASCTGTGPYGYT

j_call: TRBJ2-5
v_call: TRBV7-8
cdr3_aa: ASSSQREVAETQY

j_call: TRBJ2-4
v_call: TRBV29-1
cdr3_aa: SVGDLAKNIQY

j_call: TRBJ2-1
v_call: TRBV6-4
cdr3_aa: ASAQGAGQKYNEQF

j_call: TRBJ2-7
v_call: TRBV5-6
cdr3_aa: ASTPGRSHEQY

j_call: TRBJ1-4
v_call: TRBV5-6
cdr3_aa: ASSTDRGFEKLF

j_call: TRBJ2-7
v_call: TRBV16
cdr3_aa: ASSQWRAGTYEQY

j_call: TRBJ2-5
v_call: TRBV6-7
cdr3_aa: ASSYSNIGTSASGGPQETQY

j_call: TRBJ1-1
v_call: TRBV6-5
cdr3_aa: ASSNNRGATEAF

j_call: TRBJ2-5
v_call: TRBV9
cdr3_aa: ASSPWAVQETQY

j_call: TRBJ2-2
v_call: TRBV24-1
cdr3_aa: AAAGGGTYTGELF

j_call: TRBJ2-3
v_call: TRBV2
cdr3_aa: ASNYAGVADTQY

j_call: TRBJ1-2
v_call: TRBV18
cdr3_aa: ASSPGQAYGYT

j_call: TRBJ2-5
v_call: TRBV11-2
cdr3_aa: ASSSGGGLAGEETQY

j_call: TRBJ2-7
v_call: TRBV5-4
cdr3_aa: ASSGRQGTYEQY

j_call: TRBJ1-6
v_call: TRBV28
cdr3_aa: ASSLSFWGGSHNSPLH

j_call: TRBJ2-1
v_call: TRBV5-6
cdr3_aa: ASSLGAGGPDEQF

j_call: TRBJ2-7
v_call: TRBV19
cdr3_aa: ASSIDPERPSYEQY

j_call: TRBJ1-1
v_call: TRBV30
cdr3_aa: AWSYDSIRDEAF

j_call: TRBJ1-1
v_call: TRBV28
cdr3_aa: ASRYPLTLGIA

j_call: TRBJ2-5
v_call: TRBV19
cdr3_aa: ASSTTSGTGEY

j_call: TRBJ1-5
v_call: TRBV28
cdr3_aa: ASSSGFYSNQPQH

j_call: TRBJ2-1
v_call: TRBV11-3
cdr3_aa: ASSLAGRDYNEQF

j_call: TRBJ2-1
v_call: TRBV11-2
cdr3_aa: ASSLAFNEQF

j_call: TRBJ1-4
v_call: TRBV7-2
cdr3_aa: ASSLAGAHEKLF